The present TCR beta chain was sequenced within a study of blood T cell repertoires in COVID-19. Turning to the study itself: PBMCs, B-cell-depleted T cells, or T cells provided the cDNA or gDNA that made up the material.

The table came from immunoSEQ multiplex PCR; TCRdb's copy has only in-frame clones and leaves some out. The sample lists about 110,000 clones; over 80% were seen once. What was sequenced was peripheral blood. This receptor was identified in a woman in her 70s with acute or convalescent COVID-19.

CDR3 region: CASSTEQGYEQYF. In nucleotides, the CDR3 is TGTGCCAGCAGCACCGAACAGGGTTACGAGCAGTACTTC. V gene TRBV5-4 combines with J gene TRBJ2-7; D is possibly TRBD1 (6 bases). The CDR3 is made up of 13 amino acids. The V gene's germline CDR1 is SGHNT and CDR2 YYREEE (reference sequence). With 4 bases removed from V and 4 bases from J, the gap between germline ends came to 12 bases.